What follows is one T cell receptor (beta chain) and its context. The antigen is not known. The data were obtained in a study of somatic mutations in cytotoxic T cells in rheumatoid arthritis. Overall study findings and caveats: Between rheumatoid arthritis patients and age-matched healthy controls, CD8+ T-cell clonality showed no significant difference. Per patient, the largest CD8+ clone was found to exceed 20% of CD8+ cells in about an eighth of the 65 cases.

The authors' processing: Patient-derived CD8+ clones with a size above 1% showed rare matches to published virus-specific TCRB sequences. Assay: immunoSEQ multiplex PCR; the TCRdb copy retains only in-frame clones and omits some. V and J calls and clone size come straight from that table; D and trimming were deduced from the DNA. The sample lists approximately 15,000 clones, around 70% occurring once. The CDR3 sequence is 15 residues long. Germline V gene sequence: CDR1 MNHNY, CDR2 SVGAGI (reference sequence). J was trimmed by 8 bases and V by 0 bases; bases with no gene match: 6. The V and J genes are TRBV6-6 and TRBJ1-2; TRBD1 aligns across 10 bases. The sample comprised CD8+ T cells sorted from blood. The origin of this receptor is an adult with rheumatoid arthritis. The CDR3 spells CASSYSVGTGDGYTF. The CDR3 DNA reads TGTGCCAGCAGTTACTCTGTGGGGACAGGGGACGGCTACACCTTC.